This entry concerns a single TCR beta chain. The record originates from a study of CD8 T cells in Susac syndrome. Random hexamers were used to reverse transcribe the RNA input (roughly 0.5 to 1 ug). TCRdb processed the immunoSEQ multiplex PCR reads anew with MiXCR; each CDR3 protein has one entry. Among roughly 200,000 distinct CDR3 sequences, just under 95% were seen once, and the ten largest hold more than 0.1%. Purification of the CD8+ and CD4+ T cells relied on negative isolation, and TEMRA cells underwent FACS enrichment. Trimming cost V 1 base and J 7 bases, with 8 bases left between them. The CDR3 is made up of 13 amino acids. The germline V gene encodes CDR1 SGHRS and CDR2 YFSETQ.

Sequenced: CD4+ T cells from PBMCs. The chain is built from TRBV5-1 and TRBJ2-2, with D hard to call. This clonotype was sampled from a human donor in good health. Here the CDR3 DNA reads TGCGCCAGCAGCTTGCGTTCTGACGGGGAGCTGTTTTTT. Amino acids: CASSLRSDGELFF.